Listed here are 7 T cell receptor beta chains from one sample, sequenced in a study of T-cell memory formation after mild COVID-19. MiXCR, run by TCRdb on the 5' RACE reads, gives a single entry per CDR3 protein. The sample has about 210,000 distinct CDR3 sequences, roughly 27% seen once. Specimen: PBMCs or a T cell subset sorted from them (not recorded which). Receptor source: an adult woman who had mild COVID-19 (a few samples of this study predate the infection). Cell type and time point are not known.

This clonotype was seen a few times. V and J are TRBV12-3 or TRBV12-4 and TRBJ2-1, with 8 positions matching TRBD1. The CDR3 extends over 16 amino acids. J gave up 6 bases and V 5 bases, and 12 bases lay outside the gene matches. DNA for the CDR3: TGTGCCAGCAGTACCGGACAGGGACTGAGCTCCAATGAGCAGTTCTTC. Encoded protein: CASSTGQGLSSNEQFF.

The gene calls are TRBV19 and TRBJ2-3; 7 positions match TRBD2. The CDR3 loop spans 15 amino acids. J lost 5 bases, V lost 4 bases, and 9 bases had no gene match. Germline V gene data show CDR1 as LNHDA and CDR2 as SQIVND (reference sequence). The chain's CDR3 is CASSKWEGRRDTQYF. The CDR3 region has the DNA TGTGCCAGTAGTAAGTGGGAGGGCCGTAGAGATACGCAGTATTTT. Combining the CDR3 with reference TRBV19 and TRBJ2-3 gives the whole variable domain DGGITQSPKYLFRKEGQNVTLSCEQNLNHDAMYWYRQDPGQGLRLIYYSQIVNDFQKGDIAEGYSVSREKKESFPLTVTSAQKNPTAFYLCASSKWEGRRDTQYFGPGTRLTVL.

The chain combines TRBV19 with TRBJ1-1, with TRBD1 as a possible D gene (6 bases). Trimming shortened V by 0 bases and J by 6 bases, and 14 bases separated the two germline ends. CDR1 and CDR2 (germline): LNHDA, SQIVND (reference sequence). CDR3 length: 15 amino acids. CDR3 nucleotide sequence: TGTGCCAGTAGTATAGATACAGGGTTTGGATCTGAAGCTTTCTTT. Protein sequence: CASSIDTGFGSEAFF.

This chain joins TRBV4-1 and TRBJ1-2, with TRBD1 matching over 8 bases. CDR3 length: 14 amino acids. With 1 base clipped from V and 3 bases from J, the junction kept 1 base outside the gene matches. CDR1 MGHRA and CDR2 YSYEKL come from the germline V gene. Here the CDR3 reads CASSQVTGDYGYTF. The CDR3 DNA sequence: TGCGCCAGCAGCCAAGTGACAGGGGACTATGGCTACACCTTC.

The J gene is TRBJ2-3, the V gene TRBV20-1; 9 bases match TRBD2. CDR1 DFQATT and CDR2 SNEGSKA come from the germline V gene (reference sequence). The CDR3 contains 14 residues. The V gene end was trimmed by 6 bases and the J gene end by 4 bases; junction bases not matched to a gene: 8. The CDR3 DNA reads as TGCAGTGCCATAGCGGGAGTAAGGGCAGATACGCAGTATTTT. This encodes CSAIAGVRADTQYF.

This clonotype appeared many times. J is TRBJ2-2 and V is TRBV5-5; a weak D match, TRBD1 (6 bases). CDR3 length: 15 residues. Germline CDR1 and CDR2: SGHKS and YYEKEE (reference sequence). The V and J ends lost 0 bases and 6 bases respectively, with 12 bases between them. In DNA form, the CDR3 reads TGTGCCAGCAGCTTGGGACAGGTGACGGCCGGGGAGCTGTTTTTT. Encoded protein: CASSLGQVTAGELFF. Complete variable domain (other parts from reference TRBV5-5 and TRBJ2-2): DAGVTQSPTHLIKTRGQQVTLRCSPISGHKSVSWYQQVLGQGPQFIFQYYEKEERGRGNFPDRFSARQFPNYSSELNVNALLLGDSALYLCASSLGQVTAGELFFGEGSRLTVL.

The chain combines TRBV7-2 with TRBJ2-1; 9 positions agree with TRBD2. Trimming removed 4 bases from V and 7 bases from J; junction bases left unmatched: 11. This CDR3 has 16 residues. The V gene's germline CDR1 is SGHTA and CDR2 FQGNSA. CDR3 bases: TGTGCCAGCAGCTCCGAAGCGGGAGGTTCGGGGAATGAGCAGTTCTTC. This translates into CASSSEAGGSGNEQFF.